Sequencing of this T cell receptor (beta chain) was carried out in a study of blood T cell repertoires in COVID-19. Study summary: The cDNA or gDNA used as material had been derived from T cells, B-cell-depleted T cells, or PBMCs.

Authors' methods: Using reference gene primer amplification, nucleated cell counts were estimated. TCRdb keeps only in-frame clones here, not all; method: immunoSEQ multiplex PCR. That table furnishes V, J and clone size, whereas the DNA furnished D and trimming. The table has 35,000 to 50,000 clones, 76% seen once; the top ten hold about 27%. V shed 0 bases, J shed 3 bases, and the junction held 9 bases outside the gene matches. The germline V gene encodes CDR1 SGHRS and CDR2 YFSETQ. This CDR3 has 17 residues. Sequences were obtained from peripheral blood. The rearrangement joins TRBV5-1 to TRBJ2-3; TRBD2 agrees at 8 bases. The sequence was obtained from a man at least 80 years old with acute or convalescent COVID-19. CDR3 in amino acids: CASSLAGSGGPTDTQYF. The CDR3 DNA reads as TGCGCCAGCAGCTTGGCCGGGTCGGGAGGGCCAACAGATACGCAGTATTTT.